Presented here are 17 T cell receptor beta chains from one specimen sequenced in a study of CD8 T cells in ankylosing spondylitis. Study-level findings and limits: It appeared that ankylosing spondylitis blood was characterized by a TCR beta motif of roughly 8 highly homologous variants.

Each CDR3 protein gets one entry after TCRdb re-called the 5' RACE reads with MiXCR. Counted here are around 770,000 distinct CDR3 sequences, roughly 10% occurring once; the ten biggest clones make up about 0.5%. Antigens of these TCRs are unknown. The sample consisted of blood, either unsorted or a sorted T cell fraction (not recorded which). All receptors come from a male donor with ankylosing spondylitis.

The V gene is TRBV20-1, the J gene TRBJ2-7; a possible D gene is TRBD1 (6 bases). The germline gives CDR1 DFQATT, CDR2 SNEGSKA (reference sequence). The CDR3 runs to 13 residues. Trimming cost V 6 bases and J 3 bases, with 15 bases left between them. CDR3 sequence: CSARQDSDYEQYF. The CDR3 bases are TGCAGTGCCCGACAGGACAGCGACTACGAGCAGTACTTC.

The chain links TRBV9 to TRBJ2-7, with no clear D. Trimming cost V 1 base and J 7 bases, with 18 bases left between them. Germline values: CDR1 SGDLS, CDR2 YYNGEE. The CDR3 contains 15 residues. The CDR3 DNA reads TGTGCCAGCAGCGTACAAATCCGCCCCGGAGAGGAGCAGTACTTC. As protein: CASSVQIRPGEEQYF. Variable domain in full (rest from reference TRBV9 and TRBJ2-7): DSGVTQTPKHLITATGQRVTLRCSPRSGDLSVYWYQQSLDQGLQFLIQYYNGEERAKGNILERFSAQQFPDLHSELNLSSLELGDSALYFCASSVQIRPGEEQYFGPGTRLTVT.

This clonotype was observed many times. The V call is TRBV15, the J call TRBJ2-3; 7 nucleotides match TRBD1. CDR1 and CDR2 (germline): LNHNV, YYDKDF (reference sequence). Trimming took 5 bases from V and 4 from J; bases not matched to a gene: 6. This CDR3 spans 14 amino acids. DNA for the CDR3: TGTGCCACCAGCTTACAGACAGGGCCAGATACGCAGTATTTT. It is translated as CATSLQTGPDTQYF.

This clonotype has only one observation. Given a much more abundant clone one base away, this may be a read error. The chain uses TRBV20-1 and TRBJ2-3; 12 positions match TRBD2. CDR3 length equals 17 residues. Germline CDR1 DFQATT, CDR2 SNEGSKA (reference sequence). V lost 6 bases, J lost 4 bases, and 14 bases stayed unmatched. The CDR3 spells CSAVTPSGRGGSDTQYF. For the CDR3, the DNA is TGCAGTGCAGTAACCCCTAGCGGGAGGGGAGGCTCAGATACGCAGTATTTT.

This clonotype was observed a handful of times. V gene TRBV20-1 combines with J gene TRBJ2-2; TRBD1 aligns across 7 bases. CDR3 length: 12 residues. The germline V gene has CDR1 DFQATT and CDR2 SNEGSKA (reference sequence). The trim removed 7 bases at V and 5 bases at J, leaving 4 bases unmatched. Here the CDR3 DNA reads TGCAGTGGACAGGGTTGGACCGGGGAGCTGTTTTTT. Residues: CSGQGWTGELFF.

This clonotype was counted between two and nine times. The V call is TRBV24-1, the J call TRBJ2-1; maybe TRBD2 (5 bases). The CDR3 contains 13 residues. Germline values: CDR1 KGHDR, CDR2 SFDVKD. V was clipped by 5 bases and J by 10 bases, with 14 bases between them. Here the CDR3 reads CATSGPPRREQFF. The CDR3 DNA reads TGTGCCACCAGTGGTCCCCCGAGGAGGGAGCAGTTCTTC.

This clonotype was counted a single time. The rearrangement uses TRBV2 and TRBJ2-1, with a weak D call TRBD1 (6 bases). Germline CDR1 reads SNHLY; CDR2 reads FYNNEI. The CDR3 loop spans 13 amino acids. Trimming removed 4 bases from V and 6 bases from J, with 10 bases in between. The CDR3 sequence: CASSAQGFNEQFF. The CDR3 DNA is TGTGCCAGCAGTGCGCAGGGGTTCAATGAGCAGTTCTTC.

The chain joins TRBV5-1 to TRBJ2-7, with 10 positions matching TRBD2. Germline assignment: CDR1 SGHRS and CDR2 YFSETQ. Germline trimming cut 2 bases from V and 7 bases from J; bases unmatched to any gene: 9. The CDR3 is 15 residues long. CDR3 nucleotides: TGCGCCAGCAGCTTAGAGACTAGCGGGCTTACTGAGCAGTACTTC. Translated, it gives CASSLETSGLTEQYF.

This clonotype was counted between two and nine times. The V gene is TRBV10-2, the J gene TRBJ2-5; a possible D gene is TRBD2 (5 bases). Germline CDR1 reads WSHSY; CDR2 reads SAAADI. V lost 8 bases and J 3 bases, leaving 13 bases between the germline ends. The CDR3 runs 13 residues. For the CDR3, the DNA is TGCGCCAGCGGGAATCTAGCAGAAGAGACCCAGTACTTC. This sequence encodes CASGNLAEETQYF.

This clonotype was observed a handful of times. This chain links TRBV6-1 with TRBJ1-6, with a tentative D call TRBD1 (5 bases). The V gene's germline CDR1 is MNHNS and CDR2 SASEGT. This CDR3 region has 16 residues. V lost 6 bases to trimming and J lost 1 base, with 13 bases between them. CDR3 in DNA: TGTGCCAGCAGCCGCGGTCCAGGGTCCTATAATTCACCCCTCCACTTT. Amino acid sequence: CASSRGPGSYNSPLHF.

This sequence joins TRBV6-5 and TRBJ2-7, with 7 bases identical to TRBD1. There are 15 residues in the CDR3. The germline V gene has CDR1 MNHEY and CDR2 SVGAGI. V lost 0 bases to trimming and J lost 5 bases; unmatched junction nucleotides: 7. CDR3 amino acids: CASSYSRQGYHEQYF. CDR3 sequence (DNA): TGTGCCAGCAGTTACTCGAGACAGGGTTACCACGAGCAGTACTTC.

This rearrangement joins TRBV20-1 to TRBJ2-2, with a tentative D call TRBD2 (5 bases). Germline assignment: CDR1 DFQATT and CDR2 SNEGSKA (reference sequence). CDR3 length: 15 amino acids. V dropped 0 bases and J dropped 0 bases, with 8 bases sitting between them. CDR3 nucleotides: TGCAGTGCTAGAGAGGGAGCGTCGAACACCGGGGAGCTGTTTTTT. This codes for CSAREGASNTGELFF.

V is TRBV5-1 and J is TRBJ1-1; D call uncertain. The CDR3 totals 15 residues. V lost 4 bases and J 7 bases, leaving 20 bases between the germline ends. Per germline, CDR1 SGHRS and CDR2 YFSETQ. As DNA, the CDR3 is TGCGCCAGCAGCAGACGATCCGGTGGGGAGGATGAAGCTTTCTTT. It codes for CASSRRSGGEDEAFF.

V and J are TRBV5-1 and TRBJ1-1, with D unclear. Deletions cut 3 bases from V and 1 base from J, with 10 bases between. The CDR3 is 14 residues long. CDR1 SGHRS and CDR2 YFSETQ come from the germline V gene. As DNA, the CDR3 is TGCGCCAGCAGCTACCAGACACCGAACACTGAAGCTTTCTTT. Translation gives CASSYQTPNTEAFF.

The chain couples TRBV27 to TRBJ1-1; perhaps TRBD1 as D (6 bases). The CDR3 is 15 amino acids. The germline V gene encodes CDR1 MNHEY and CDR2 SMNVEV (reference sequence). Trimming left V 6 bases short and J 3 bases short, with 17 bases between. The CDR3 DNA reads as TGTGCCAGCAGCTACATGCCCAGGGGAGACACTGAAGCTTTCTTT. Protein sequence: CASSYMPRGDTEAFF.

The chain combines TRBV3-1 with TRBJ1-1; D is ambiguous. Germline V gene data show CDR1 as LGHDT and CDR2 as YNNKEL (reference sequence). The CDR3 sequence is 12 residues long. Trimming removed 0 bases at V and 10 bases at J, with 9 bases between. CDR3 nucleotides: TGTGCCAGCAGCCAAGATAAGAGGGCAGCTTTCTTT. Encoded protein: CASSQDKRAAFF.

This clonotype was seen more than once but under ten times. The chain employs TRBV20-1 and TRBJ1-2; TRBD1 aligns across 7 bases. The J segment lost 4 bases and the V segment lost 8 bases, leaving 7 bases of the junction unmatched. This CDR3 is 12 amino acids long. CDR1 is DFQATT, CDR2 SNEGSKA, per germline (reference sequence). Here the CDR3 reads CSPRDRSYGYTF. The CDR3 coding sequence is TGCAGTCCGAGGGACAGATCCTATGGCTACACCTTC.